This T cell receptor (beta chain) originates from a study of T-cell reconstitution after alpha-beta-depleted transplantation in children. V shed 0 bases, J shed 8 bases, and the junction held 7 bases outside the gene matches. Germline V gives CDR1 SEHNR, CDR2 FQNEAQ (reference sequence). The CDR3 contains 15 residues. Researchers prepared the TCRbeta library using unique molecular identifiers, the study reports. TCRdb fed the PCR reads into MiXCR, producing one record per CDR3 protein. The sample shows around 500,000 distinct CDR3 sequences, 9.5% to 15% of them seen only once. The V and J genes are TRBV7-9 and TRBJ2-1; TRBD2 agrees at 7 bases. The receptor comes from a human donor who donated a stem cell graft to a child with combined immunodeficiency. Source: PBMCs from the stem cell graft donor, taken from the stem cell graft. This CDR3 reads CASSLAPSGTHEQFF. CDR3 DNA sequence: TGTGCCAGCAGCTTAGCACCAAGCGGGACCCATGAGCAGTTCTTC.